This record looks at one T cell receptor beta chain sequence and its context. This clonotype was found a few times. Its binding antigen is unknown. Base quality data are lacking; no much larger clone is found one base away. Only healthy Caucasian donors were included. Three pairs of female monozygotic twins, all aged roughly 18 to 29 years, made up the twin cohort. Miltenyi CD45RO+ enrichment and human naive T-cell isolation kits were used to isolate memory (CD45RO+) and naive T cells from PBMC. This record comes from a study of identical twins (dated by TCRdb to about 2016). Regarding the research as a whole: The study deep-sequenced TCR alpha and beta repertoires from monozygotic twins, unrelated adults of various ages and cord blood to test whether fetal clonotypes persist. To rule out contamination, replicate twin experiments were performed at different times with different library preparation protocols.

Receptor amplification or capture employed 5' RACE. Instrument used: Illumina HiSeq 2000. A universal primer binding site was added through template switching, and the final cDNA carried a unique molecular identifier so that TCR cDNA molecules could be counted accurately. Specific primers in the conserved constant-segment region were used to synthesize first-strand cDNA for the TCR alpha and beta chains. Each cDNA library was double barcoded, with a SMART-Mk sample barcode plus Illumina barcodes, to control for contamination. TruSeq adapter sequences along with Illumina sample barcodes were introduced in two successive PCR steps. The Illumina HiSeq platform was used with custom primers to sequence TCR alpha and beta cDNA libraries. The paper's processing steps were these. Unique molecular identifiers were extracted from raw reads with MiGEC, and CDR3 positions were determined with MiXCR. For each individual, recombination models were inferred using an EM algorithm with the repgenHMM and IGoR tools. The analysis of shared clonotypes was done with the tcR package in R, with sharing normalized by the product of cloneset sizes. To study raw recombination free of thymic and clonal selection effects, out-of-frame nonproductive sequences were analyzed. The public sequencing data were trimmed at Q25 with fastp and processed into clonotypes with MiXCR by TCRdb, which kept only in-frame beta chains. Each entry is one CDR3 protein sequence, shown with its most common DNA and genes. These V and J calls derive from TCRdb rather than the authors' analysis. The sample table lists 200,000 to 250,000 distinct CDR3 sequences, roughly 7% of them with a count of one. The ten biggest clones cover 3.6% of the sample.

The V end loses 4 bases and the J end loses 1 base, and a stretch of 7 bases separates them. The germline V gene (reference sequence) supplies CDR1 MNHNY and CDR2 SVGAGI. The CDR3 sequence holds 13 residues, the cysteine and phenylalanine included. The retained sequence is limited to the CDR3, 39 bases, with the frame set at the first base. Results and caveats for the whole study, not just this receptor: Abundant cord blood beta clonotypes had fewer insertions, young adult naive repertoires showed a similar but weaker trend, and memory repertoires showed no such trend. Zero-insertion analyses could be partly confounded by invariant T cells such as MAIT and iNKT, although diverse VJ usage argued against such confounding for most clonotypes. Out-of-frame TCR alpha sharing in monozygotic twins was systematically underestimated by recombination models, whereas sharing between unrelated individuals was in agreement with the recombination models. Conclusions relied on cross-sectional statistical analysis, since the same donors could not be followed over many years. Excess twin sharing in beta out-of-frame sequences was weaker because fewer shared sequences lowered the signal-to-noise ratio. Compared with coincidental sharing between unrelated individuals, out-of-frame TCR alpha sequences shared between twins had an excess of sequences with low generation probability.

These data were also reused for a study on yellow fever vaccine responses in identical twins. As that second study puts it: The authors reported that the T cell response to vaccination in identical twins appeared partly convergent and partly personalized. The study precisely tracked vaccine-responding T cell clones in identical twins.

The receptor was derived from a woman younger than 35 in good health. Sample: memory (CD45RO+) T cells sorted from blood. Reading the label with the study, this specimen's cell subset or site is: CD45RO+ enriched T cells. The chain links TRBV6-6 with TRBJ2-5, with no confidently assigned D gene. The bases read TGTGCCAGCAGTTTACGGACCCAAGAGACCCAGTACTTC. Its protein product is CASSLRTQETQYF.